This T cell receptor (beta chain) was profiled in a study of human T cells and chemical hapten exposure. Study-level information: Per-sample variation in TCR yield stemmed mainly from small pooled library volume differences. Study-wide results and limits: DPC sensitization left the count of TCRs above 1 in 1000 unchanged.

For the library, individual cDNA molecules each received unique molecular identifiers. TCRdb re-called the RACE reads with MiXCR, one entry per CDR3 protein. The table shows some 65,000 distinct CDR3 sequences, with about 6% occurring only once. Ten or more counts support this clonotype. Its specificity is not known. The J segment lost 2 bases and the V segment lost 4 bases, leaving 14 bases of the junction unmatched. Germline V gives CDR1 MDHEN, CDR2 SYDVKM. The CDR3 is 17 amino acids. Time point specified: healthy volunteer bleed at 6 weeks. Unseparated into fractions, whole blood served as the source from which total RNA was extracted.

The gene calls are TRBV28 and TRBJ2-7; 7 bases map to TRBD2. This TCR was recovered from a female donor in good health. Some clones in this sample may be carry-over from other donors' samples. The sample taken for sequencing was whole blood. The CDR3 region has the DNA TGTGCCAGCAGTTCATTTGGGGGTCAGCGGGAAGCCTACGAGCAGTACTTC. Encoded protein: CASSSFGGQREAYEQYF.